This T cell receptor beta chain was sequenced in a study of blood T cells in healthy people across ages. General study results and limits: Whereas aged donors had fewer naive CD4+ cells, long-lived donors had more of them and higher diversity.

About this clonotype itself: The antigen is unknown.

Every sample gave at least 5 micrograms of total RNA when it was extracted. Together with a sample-barcoded 5' primer, a J-beta primer mix was included in a second PCR lasting roughly 6 to 12 cycles. Every molecule of cDNA carried a tag from a template-switch adaptor with 12 random nucleotides. One entry per CDR3 protein results from TCRdb running MiXCR on the 5' RACE reads. Among about 800,000 distinct CDR3 sequences listed, roughly 64% were seen once. Sequenced material: blood. The clonotype was recovered from a man between 25 and 39 years old in good health.

This chain's CDR3 is CASSHPGSSYNEQFF. Here the CDR3 DNA reads TGTGCCAGCAGCCATCCAGGGAGCTCCTACAATGAGCAGTTCTTC. The chain is built from TRBV6-2 or TRBV6-3 and TRBJ2-1, with D possibly being TRBD1 or TRBD2 (5 bases each). The V end was cut by 6 bases, the J end by 0 bases, with 12 bases between. The CDR3 is 15 amino acids. The germline CDR1 and CDR2 sequences are MNHEY and SVGEGT.